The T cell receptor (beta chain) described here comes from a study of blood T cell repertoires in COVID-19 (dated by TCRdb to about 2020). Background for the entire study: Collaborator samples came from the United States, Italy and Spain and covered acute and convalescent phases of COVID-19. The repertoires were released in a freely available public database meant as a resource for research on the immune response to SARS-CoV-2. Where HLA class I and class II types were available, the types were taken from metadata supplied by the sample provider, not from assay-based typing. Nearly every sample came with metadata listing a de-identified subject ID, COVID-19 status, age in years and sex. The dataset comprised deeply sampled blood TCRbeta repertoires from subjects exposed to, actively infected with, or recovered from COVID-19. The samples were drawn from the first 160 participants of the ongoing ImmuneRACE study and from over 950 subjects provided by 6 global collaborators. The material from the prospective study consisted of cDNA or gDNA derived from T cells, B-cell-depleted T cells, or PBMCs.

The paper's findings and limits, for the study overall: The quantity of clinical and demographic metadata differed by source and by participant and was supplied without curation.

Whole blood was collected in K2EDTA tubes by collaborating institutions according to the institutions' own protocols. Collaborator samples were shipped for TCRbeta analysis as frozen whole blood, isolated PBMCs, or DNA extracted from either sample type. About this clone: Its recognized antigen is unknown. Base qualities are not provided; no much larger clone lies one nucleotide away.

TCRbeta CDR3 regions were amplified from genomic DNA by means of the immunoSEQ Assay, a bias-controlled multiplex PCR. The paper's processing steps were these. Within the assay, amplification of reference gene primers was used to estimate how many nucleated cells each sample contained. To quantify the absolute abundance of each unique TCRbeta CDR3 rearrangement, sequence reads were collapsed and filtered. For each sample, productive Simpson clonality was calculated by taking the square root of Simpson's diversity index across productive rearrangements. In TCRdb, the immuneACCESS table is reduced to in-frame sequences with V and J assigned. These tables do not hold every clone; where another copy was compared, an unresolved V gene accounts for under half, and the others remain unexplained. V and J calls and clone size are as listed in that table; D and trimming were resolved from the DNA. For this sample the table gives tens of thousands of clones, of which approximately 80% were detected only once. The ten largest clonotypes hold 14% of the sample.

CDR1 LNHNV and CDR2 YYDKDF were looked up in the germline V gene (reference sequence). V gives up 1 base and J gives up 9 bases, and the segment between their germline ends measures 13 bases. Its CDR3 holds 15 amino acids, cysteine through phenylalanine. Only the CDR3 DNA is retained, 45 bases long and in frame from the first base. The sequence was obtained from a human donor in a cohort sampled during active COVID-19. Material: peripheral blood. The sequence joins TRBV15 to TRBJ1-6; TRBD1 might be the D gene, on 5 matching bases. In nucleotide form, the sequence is TGTGCCACCAGCAGAGCCCAGGGTGGCCTTTCACCCCTCCACTTT. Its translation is CATSRAQGGLSPLHF.